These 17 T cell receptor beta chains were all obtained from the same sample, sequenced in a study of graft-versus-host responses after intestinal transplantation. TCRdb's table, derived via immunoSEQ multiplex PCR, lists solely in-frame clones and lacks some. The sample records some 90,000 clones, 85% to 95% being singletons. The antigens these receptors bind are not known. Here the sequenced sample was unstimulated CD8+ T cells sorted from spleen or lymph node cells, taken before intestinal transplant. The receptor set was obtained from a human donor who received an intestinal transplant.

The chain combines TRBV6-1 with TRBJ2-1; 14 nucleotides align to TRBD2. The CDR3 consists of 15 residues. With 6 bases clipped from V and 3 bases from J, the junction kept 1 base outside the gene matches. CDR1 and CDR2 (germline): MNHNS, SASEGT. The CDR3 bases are TGTGCCAGCAGGGGACTAGCGGGGGTCTACAATGAGCAGTTCTTC. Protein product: CASRGLAGVYNEQFF.

The CDR3 nucleotides read TGTGCCAGCAGCTTCGGGAACGGGGGTTACTACAATGAGCAGTTCTTC. Its protein product is CASSFGNGGYYNEQFF. This chain links TRBV5-6 with TRBJ2-1, with D perhaps matching TRBD2 (6 bases). Looked up from germline, CDR1 is SGHDT and CDR2 is YYEEEE. The CDR3 is 16 amino acids. The germline V and J ends were trimmed by 2 bases and 3 bases, with 15 bases remaining between them. Filled out from reference TRBV5-6 and TRBJ2-1, the complete variable domain reads DAGVTQSPTHLIKTRGQQVTLRCSPKSGHDTVSWYQQALGQGPQFIFQYYEEEERQRGNFPDRFSGHQFPNYSSELNVNALLLGDSALYLCASSFGNGGYYNEQFFGPGTRLTVL.

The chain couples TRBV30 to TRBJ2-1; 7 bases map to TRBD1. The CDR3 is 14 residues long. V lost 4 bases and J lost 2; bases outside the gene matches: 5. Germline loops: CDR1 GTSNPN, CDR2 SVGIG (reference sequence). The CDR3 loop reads CAWTPGQPYNEQFF. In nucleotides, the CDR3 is TGTGCCTGGACCCCGGGACAGCCCTACAATGAGCAGTTCTTC.

CDR3 DNA sequence: TGTGCCACCAGCGCCCCGCAAATGGAGACCCAGTACTTC. Its protein is CATSAPQMETQYF. V is TRBV15 and J is TRBJ2-5; D ambiguous. From germline, CDR1 is LNHNV and CDR2 YYDKDF (reference sequence). The V end was cut by 5 bases, the J end by 5 bases, with 12 bases between. This CDR3 is 13 amino acids long.

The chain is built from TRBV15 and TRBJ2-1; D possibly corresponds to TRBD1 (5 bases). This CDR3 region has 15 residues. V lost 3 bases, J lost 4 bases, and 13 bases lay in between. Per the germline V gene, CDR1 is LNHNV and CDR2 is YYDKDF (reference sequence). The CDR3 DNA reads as TGTGCCACCAGCAGTGACAGTCTTCGTTACAATGAGCAGTTCTTC. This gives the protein CATSSDSLRYNEQFF.

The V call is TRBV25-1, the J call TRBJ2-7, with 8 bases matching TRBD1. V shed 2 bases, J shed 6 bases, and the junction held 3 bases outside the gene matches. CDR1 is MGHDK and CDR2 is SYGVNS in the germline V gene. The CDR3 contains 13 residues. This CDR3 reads CASSEETGVEQYF. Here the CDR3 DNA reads TGTGCCAGCAGTGAAGAGACAGGGGTCGAGCAGTACTTC.

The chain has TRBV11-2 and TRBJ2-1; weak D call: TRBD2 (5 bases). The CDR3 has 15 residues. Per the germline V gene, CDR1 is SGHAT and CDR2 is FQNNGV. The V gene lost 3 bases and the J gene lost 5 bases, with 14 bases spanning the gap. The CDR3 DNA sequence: TGTGCCAGCAGCTTGGTTCAAGCGGCTGACAATGAGCAGTTCTTC. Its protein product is CASSLVQAADNEQFF.

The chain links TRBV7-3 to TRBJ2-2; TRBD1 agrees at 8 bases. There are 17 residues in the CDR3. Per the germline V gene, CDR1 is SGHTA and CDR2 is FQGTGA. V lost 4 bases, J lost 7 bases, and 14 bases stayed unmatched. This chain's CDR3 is CASSSTPDREVGGELFF. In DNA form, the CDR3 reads TGTGCCAGCAGCTCTACTCCGGACAGGGAGGTCGGCGGGGAGCTGTTTTTT.

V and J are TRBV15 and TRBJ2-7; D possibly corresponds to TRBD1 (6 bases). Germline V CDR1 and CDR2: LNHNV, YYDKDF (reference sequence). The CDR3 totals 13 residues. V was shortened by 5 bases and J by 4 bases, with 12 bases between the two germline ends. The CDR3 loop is CATSQTGPYEQYF. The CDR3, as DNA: TGTGCCACCAGCCAAACAGGGCCTTACGAGCAGTACTTC.

The CDR3 DNA follows: TGTGCCAGCAGTGAGTTGGGACTAGCGGGGTTCGAGCAGTACTTC. As protein: CASSELGLAGFEQYF. This chain joins TRBV2 and TRBJ2-7, with 13 bases identical to TRBD2. V lost 3 bases to trimming and J lost 6 bases; unmatched junction nucleotides: 5. There are 15 residues in the CDR3. Germline CDR1 and CDR2: SNHLY and FYNNEI. The whole variable domain, filled in from reference TRBV2 and TRBJ2-7, reads EPEVTQTPSHQVTQMGQEVILRCVPISNHLYFYWYRQILGQKVEFLVSFYNNEISEKSEIFDDQFSVERPDGSNFTLKIRSTKLEDSAMYFCASSELGLAGFEQYFGPGTRLTVT.

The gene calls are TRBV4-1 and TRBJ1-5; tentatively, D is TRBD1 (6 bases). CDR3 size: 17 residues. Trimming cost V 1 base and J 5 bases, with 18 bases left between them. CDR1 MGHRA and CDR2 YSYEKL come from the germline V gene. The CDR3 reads CASSQASTGTLDQPQHF. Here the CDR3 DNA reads TGCGCCAGCAGCCAAGCCTCCACAGGGACTTTGGATCAGCCCCAGCATTTT.

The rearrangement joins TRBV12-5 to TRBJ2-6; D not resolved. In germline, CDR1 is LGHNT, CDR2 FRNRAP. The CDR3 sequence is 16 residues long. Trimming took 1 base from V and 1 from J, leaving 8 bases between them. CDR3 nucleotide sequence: TGTGCTAGTGGTTTGGGTCCTAGGTCTGGGGCCAACGTCCTGACTTTC. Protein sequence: CASGLGPRSGANVLTF.

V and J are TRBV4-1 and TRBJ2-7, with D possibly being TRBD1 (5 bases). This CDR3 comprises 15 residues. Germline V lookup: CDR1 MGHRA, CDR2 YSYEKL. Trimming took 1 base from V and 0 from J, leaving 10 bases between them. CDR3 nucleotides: TGCGCCAGCAGCCAAGTCTTGGACAACTCCTACGAGCAGTACTTC. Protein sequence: CASSQVLDNSYEQYF.

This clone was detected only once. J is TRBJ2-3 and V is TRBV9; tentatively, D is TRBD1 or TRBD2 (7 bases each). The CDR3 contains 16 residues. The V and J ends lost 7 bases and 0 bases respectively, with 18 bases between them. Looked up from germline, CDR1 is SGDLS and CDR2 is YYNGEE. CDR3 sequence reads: CASGPPGGGSTDTQYF. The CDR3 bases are TGTGCCAGCGGCCCCCCAGGGGGGGGTAGCACAGATACGCAGTATTTT. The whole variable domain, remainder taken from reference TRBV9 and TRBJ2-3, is DSGVTQTPKHLITATGQRVTLRCSPRSGDLSVYWYQQSLDQGLQFLIQYYNGEERAKGNILERFSAQQFPDLHSELNLSSLELGDSALYFCASGPPGGGSTDTQYFGPGTRLTVL.

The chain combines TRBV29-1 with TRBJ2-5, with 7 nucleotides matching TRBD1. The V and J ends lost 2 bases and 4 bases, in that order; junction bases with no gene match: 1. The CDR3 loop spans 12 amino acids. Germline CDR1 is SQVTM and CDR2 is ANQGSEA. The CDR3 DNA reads TGCAGCGTTGAACCAGGGGGAGAGACCCAGTACTTC. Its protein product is CSVEPGGETQYF.

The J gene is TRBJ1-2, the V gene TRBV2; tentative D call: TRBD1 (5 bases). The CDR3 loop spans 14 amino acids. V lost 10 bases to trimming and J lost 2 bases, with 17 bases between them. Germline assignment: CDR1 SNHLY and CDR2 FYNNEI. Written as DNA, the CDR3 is TGTGCCATCGATGAAATGGGACCAAACTATGGCTACACCTTC. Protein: CAIDEMGPNYGYTF.

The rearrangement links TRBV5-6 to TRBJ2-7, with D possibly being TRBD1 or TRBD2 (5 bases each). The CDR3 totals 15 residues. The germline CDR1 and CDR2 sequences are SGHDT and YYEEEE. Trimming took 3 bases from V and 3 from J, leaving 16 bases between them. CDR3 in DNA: TGTGCCAGCAGCTCCGGGACGGCCGGGTTCTACGAGCAGTACTTC. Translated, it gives CASSSGTAGFYEQYF.